The entry below gives a single TCR beta chain sequence along with its context. This entry belongs to a study of T-cell reconstitution after alpha-beta-depleted transplantation in children. CDR3 length: 13 residues. Trimming shortened V by 5 bases and J by 11 bases, and 16 bases separated the two germline ends. Preparing the TCRbeta library involved the use of unique molecular identifiers. MiXCR, applied by TCRdb to the PCR reads, yields one record per CDR3 protein. Found here are approximately 420,000 distinct CDR3 sequences, approximately 10% of them singletons; the top ten hold about 5%. Specimen: PBMCs from the stem cell graft donor, collected from the stem cell graft. The TCR was taken from a human donor who donated a stem cell graft to a child with acute myeloid leukemia. V and J are TRBV12-3 or TRBV12-4 and TRBJ1-5, with D possibly TRBD1 on 5 matching bases. This CDR3 is CASSVGTVGSQHF. As DNA, the CDR3 is TGTGCCAGCAGTGTAGGGACGGTTGGGTCCCAGCATTTT.